These 26 T cell receptor beta chains came from one sample sequenced in a study of T-cell memory formation after mild COVID-19. From the 5' RACE reads, TCRdb called clonotypes with MiXCR, one entry per CDR3 protein. The table includes about 400,000 distinct CDR3 sequences, about a sixth detected once. Input material: PBMCs or a T cell subset sorted from them (not recorded which). Receptors originate from a young man who had mild COVID-19 (a few samples of this study predate the infection). Cell type and time point are not known.

J is TRBJ1-1 and V is TRBV12-3 or TRBV12-4; TRBD1 aligns across 10 bases. V trimming: 5 bases; J trimming: 3 bases; junction bases outside the gene matches: 3. The CDR3 contains 14 residues. CDR3 coding DNA: TGTGCCAGCAGTCGGACAGGGGGGGACACTGAAGCTTTCTTT. This codes for CASSRTGGDTEAFF.

This clonotype appeared a few times. The V gene is TRBV29-1, the J gene TRBJ1-1; D is possibly TRBD1 (5 bases). V was pared by 6 bases and J by 0 bases, with 17 bases between. Germline V lookup: CDR1 SQVTM, CDR2 ANQGSEA. The CDR3 consists of 15 residues. The CDR3 DNA reads TGCAGCGTCGCTAAGGTTCGGGGCGTGAACACTGAAGCTTTCTTT. This encodes CSVAKVRGVNTEAFF.

This clonotype was seen many times. The chain uses TRBV3-1 and TRBJ1-2; possible D gene TRBD1, 6 bases. Looked up from germline, CDR1 is LGHDT and CDR2 is YNNKEL (reference sequence). The CDR3 is made up of 15 amino acids. V was clipped by 3 bases and J by 3 bases, with 14 bases between them. The CDR3 DNA reads as TGTGCCAGCAGCCACCGTTTTAAGGGGGACTATGGCTACACCTTC. It translates to CASSHRFKGDYGYTF. The whole variable domain, remainder taken from reference TRBV3-1 and TRBJ1-2, is DTAVSQTPKYLVTQMGNDKSIKCEQNLGHDTMYWYKQDSKKFLKIMFSYNNKELIINETVPNRFSPKSPDKAHLNLHINSLELGDSAVYFCASSHRFKGDYGYTFGSGTRLTVV.

The rearrangement links TRBV5-4 to TRBJ2-7; D ambiguous. V was cut by 5 bases and J by 3 bases, with 15 bases left in between. Germline V gives CDR1 SGHNT, CDR2 YYREEE (reference sequence). This CDR3 region has 14 residues. As DNA, the CDR3 is TGTGCCAGCAGTCATGTGGCCGCCATCTACGAGCAGTACTTC. It encodes CASSHVAAIYEQYF.

The chain joins TRBV29-1 to TRBJ2-2; 10 bases align to TRBD1. The CDR3 sequence is 14 residues long. Losses at the gene ends were 8 bases for V and 5 bases for J; bases not matched to a gene: 8. Per the germline V gene, CDR1 is SQVTM and CDR2 is ANQGSEA. CDR3 DNA sequence: TGCAGCACTAGACAGGGGGCGCAAACCGGGGAGCTGTTTTTT. Translating gives CSTRQGAQTGELFF.

In its sample, this clonotype was seen many times. The J gene is TRBJ2-5, the V gene TRBV18; D not certain. CDR1 and CDR2 from the germline V gene are KGHSH and LQKENI. V was trimmed by 6 bases and J by 3 bases, leaving 14 bases between them. This CDR3 is built from 14 residues. The CDR3, as DNA: TGTGCCAGCTCGACGACAAATCCTGAAGAGACCCAGTACTTC. Translation gives CASSTTNPEETQYF.

This chain uses TRBV7-2 with TRBJ2-3; perhaps TRBD2 as D (5 bases). The CDR3 contains 13 residues. V gave up 5 bases and J gave up 6 bases, with 12 bases separating them. Germline-derived CDR1 and CDR2 are SGHTA and FQGNSA. The CDR3 here is CASSQPGLDTQYF. DNA of the CDR3: TGTGCCAGCAGCCAACCCGGACTCGATACGCAGTATTTT.

The rearrangement uses TRBV5-5 and TRBJ1-1; 7 bases map to TRBD1. The junction had 9 bases not matched to a gene; V was cut back by 5 bases and J by 2 bases. CDR3 length: 15 residues. Germline assignment: CDR1 SGHKS and CDR2 YYEKEE (reference sequence). The CDR3 DNA is TGTGCCAGCAGGGGGGCCGGGACAGTCAACACTGAAGCTTTCTTT. Translation: CASRGAGTVNTEAFF.

In its sample, this clonotype was seen a few times. V and J are TRBV12-3 or TRBV12-4 and TRBJ1-4; D not resolved. The CDR3 totals 14 residues. V lost 2 bases and J lost 11, with 15 bases in between. CDR3 region: CASSLSDPAGKLFF. The CDR3 region has the DNA TGTGCCAGCAGTTTATCCGACCCGGCGGGTAAACTGTTTTTT.

V is TRBV6-2 or TRBV6-3 and J is TRBJ2-7; 7 positions agree with TRBD1. Trimming took 8 bases from V and 2 from J; bases not matched to a gene: 21. Germline-derived CDR1 and CDR2 are MNHEY and SVGEGT. The CDR3 consists of 18 residues. The CDR3 loop is CASAFIVFGTETTYEQYF. Written as DNA, the CDR3 is TGTGCCAGCGCCTTTATTGTTTTCGGGACAGAAACTACCTACGAGCAGTACTTC.

V is TRBV19 and J is TRBJ2-7, with D unclear. Per germline, CDR1 LNHDA and CDR2 SQIVND (reference sequence). V was shortened by 4 bases and J by 2 bases, with 15 bases between the two germline ends. The CDR3 loop spans 15 amino acids. CDR3 sequence: CASSSTPTLTYEQYF. The CDR3 nucleotides read TGTGCCAGTAGTAGTACCCCCACATTGACCTACGAGCAGTACTTC. Combining the CDR3 with reference TRBV19 and TRBJ2-7 gives the whole variable domain DGGITQSPKYLFRKEGQNVTLSCEQNLNHDAMYWYRQDPGQGLRLIYYSQIVNDFQKGDIAEGYSVSREKKESFPLTVTSAQKNPTAFYLCASSSTPTLTYEQYFGPGTRLTVT.

The chain combines TRBV7-9 with TRBJ2-7; D ambiguous. There are 13 residues in the CDR3. The germline CDR1 and CDR2 sequences are SEHNR and FQNEAQ (reference sequence). V shed 0 bases and J shed 5 bases, with 8 bases lying between them. CDR3 DNA: TGTGCCAGCAGCTTAGCTAGGCTCGACGAGCAGTACGTC. This gives the protein CASSLARLDEQYV.

This clonotype was detected only a few times. The CDR3 loop reads CASSFNGLKAFF. As DNA, the CDR3 is TGTGCCAGCAGCTTTAACGGACTAAAAGCTTTCTTT. This chain uses TRBV7-2 with TRBJ1-1; no reliable D call. This CDR3 is 12 amino acids long. Between the trimmed V and J ends, which lost 3 bases and 9 bases, there was a span of 11 bases. Germline CDR1 and CDR2: SGHTA and FQGNSA.

The chain uses TRBV2 and TRBJ1-2, with a weak D call TRBD1 (5 bases). The germline gives CDR1 SNHLY, CDR2 FYNNEI. The length of the CDR3 is 14 residues. V was trimmed by 0 bases and J by 4 bases, leaving 9 bases between them. CDR3 region: CASSEAAGFYGYTF. In nucleotides, the CDR3 is TGTGCCAGCAGTGAAGCGGCAGGGTTCTATGGCTACACCTTC.

This clonotype was seen a handful of times. The genes are TRBV12-3 or TRBV12-4 and TRBJ2-5; TRBD2 agrees at 7 bases. J gave up 2 bases and V 7 bases, and 13 bases lay outside the gene matches. The CDR3 is 16 amino acids. This CDR3 reads CASTERDGRSQETQYF. The CDR3 DNA reads as TGTGCCAGCACCGAGCGGGACGGGAGATCTCAAGAGACCCAGTACTTC.

The rearrangement joins TRBV7-9 to TRBJ2-1, with 14 bases fitting TRBD2. This CDR3 comprises 17 residues. The germline gives CDR1 SEHNR, CDR2 FQNEAQ (reference sequence). V lost 5 bases and J lost 8; bases outside the gene matches: 11. Written as DNA, the CDR3 is TGTGCCAGCAGCACAGGGACTAGCGGGGGCCTTACGGATGAGCAGTTCTTC. The encoded protein is CASSTGTSGGLTDEQFF. Together with reference TRBV7-9 and TRBJ2-1, the CDR3 gives the full variable domain: DTGVSQNPRHKITKRGQNVTFRCDPISEHNRLYWYRQTLGQGPEFLTYFQNEAQLEKSRLLSDRFSAERPKGSFSTLEIQRTEQGDSAMYLCASSTGTSGGLTDEQFFGPGTRLTVL.

This clonotype occurred a few times. J is TRBJ2-3 and V is TRBV7-6, with a weak D call TRBD1 (6 bases). The V end was cut by 6 bases, the J end by 0 bases, with 7 bases between. CDR3 length: 13 amino acids. The V gene's germline CDR1 is SGHVS and CDR2 FNYEAQ. In DNA form, the CDR3 reads TGTGCCAGCAGGGACAGTAGCACAGATACGCAGTATTTT. This translates into CASRDSSTDTQYF.

Here the CDR3 reads CASSLVRLASGETQYF. CDR3 sequence (DNA): TGTGCCAGCAGCTTAGTACGACTAGCCTCCGGGGAGACCCAGTACTTC. The J gene is TRBJ2-5, the V gene TRBV7-2; 7 bases agree with TRBD2. The CDR3 sequence is 16 residues long. Trimming removed 1 base from V and 5 bases from J; junction bases left unmatched: 10. The germline gives CDR1 SGHTA, CDR2 FQGNSA.

This clonotype has more than one count but fewer than ten. The J gene is TRBJ2-1, the V gene TRBV29-1; maybe TRBD1 (8 bases). Germline assignment: CDR1 SQVTM and CDR2 ANQGSEA. Trimming stripped 1 base from V and 7 bases from J, with 11 bases between. The CDR3 is made up of 13 amino acids. The CDR3 nucleotides read TGCAGCGTTGAAGCACAGGGGGGGAATGAGCAGTTCTTC. Translated, it gives CSVEAQGGNEQFF.

This clonotype was counted a few times. The gene calls are TRBV7-9 and TRBJ2-3; D not certain. Germline values: CDR1 SEHNR, CDR2 FQNEAQ (reference sequence). V lost 7 bases and J 0 bases, leaving 11 bases between the germline ends. The CDR3 spans 14 residues. CDR3 sequence: CASTGVGSTDTQYF. CDR3 bases: TGTGCCAGCACTGGGGTGGGGAGCACAGATACGCAGTATTTT.

This clonotype has just a few counts. The gene calls are TRBV7-8 and TRBJ1-5, with 7 bases lining up with TRBD1. CDR3 length equals 14 residues. V gave up 5 bases and J gave up 6 bases; unmatched junction bases: 7. The germline V gene has CDR1 SGHVS and CDR2 FQNEAQ. CDR3 region: CASSPGGRGQPQHF. The CDR3, as DNA: TGTGCCAGCAGCCCAGGGGGGCGGGGTCAGCCCCAGCATTTT.

This clonotype has just a few counts. The chain couples TRBV12-3 or TRBV12-4 to TRBJ2-5, with D possibly called TRBD1 or TRBD2 (5 bases each). The CDR3 length is 15 residues. The V end lost 2 bases, the J end lost 4 bases, and 14 bases lay between the germline ends. CDR3: CASSLYRDRGETQYF. The CDR3, as DNA: TGTGCCAGCAGTTTATATCGGGATAGGGGAGAGACCCAGTACTTC.

This clonotype was counted only a few times. This sequence joins TRBV27 and TRBJ2-1, with TRBD2 as a possible D gene (6 bases). V lost 6 bases and J lost 6, with 15 bases in between. The germline CDR1 and CDR2 sequences are MNHEY and SMNVEV (reference sequence). CDR3 length equals 14 residues. The CDR3 sequence is CASSGIGGINEQFF. The CDR3 DNA sequence: TGTGCCAGCAGCGGTATAGGAGGGATCAATGAGCAGTTCTTC.

This clonotype has ten or more counts. The V gene is TRBV4-3, the J gene TRBJ1-5; D not certain. CDR3 length: 15 residues. The V and J ends lost 4 bases and 5 bases respectively, with 15 bases between them. The germline V gene encodes CDR1 LGHNA and CDR2 YSLEER. CDR3 nucleotides: TGCGCCAGCAGCCTTAGGGTAGCCCTCGATCAGCCCCAGCATTTT. Translating gives CASSLRVALDQPQHF.

Details on this clonotype: The germline gene is not matched at one end of the junction; a read error may be the cause. The chain combines TRBV5-1 with TRBJ2-5; D possibly uses TRBD1 or TRBD2 (6 bases each). The CDR3 is made up of 14 amino acids. The germline V gene has CDR1 SGHRS and CDR2 YFSETQ. The DNA of the CDR3 is TGCGCCAGCAGCTTACCGGGGGCCAAGGAGACCAAGTACTTC. This translates into CASSLPGAKETKYF.

V usage is TRBV7-6 and J usage is TRBJ2-2; D possibly corresponds to TRBD2 (5 bases). Trimming left V 2 bases short and J 2 bases short, with 12 bases between. The germline V gene encodes CDR1 SGHVS and CDR2 FNYEAQ. The CDR3 is 16 amino acids. DNA for the CDR3: TGTGCCAGCAGCTTAAGGTCCGGGGAAAACACCGGGGAGCTGTTTTTT. The encoded protein is CASSLRSGENTGELFF.